This TCR beta chain was found in a study of blood T cell repertoires in COVID-19. Study-level information: Collection of acute and convalescent COVID-19 samples took place in the United States, Italy and Spain. Nucleic acid was either cDNA or gDNA, and it came from T cells, B-cell-depleted T cells, or PBMCs.

In the source study's methods: From reference gene primer amplification, estimates of nucleated cell counts were derived. Produced via immunoSEQ multiplex PCR; TCRdb's table is partial and in-frame only. V and J calls and clone size follow that table, whereas D and trimming were derived from the DNA. The table lists approximately 150,000 clones, 75% to 85% of them singletons. The germline V gene has CDR1 MNHEY and CDR2 SVGAGI. V lost 4 bases to trimming and J lost 2 bases, with 12 bases between them. The CDR3 consists of 15 residues. The chain couples TRBV6-5 to TRBJ1-5; D gene ambiguous. The clonotype comes from a man between 60 and 75 years old with acute or convalescent COVID-19. The sample consisted of peripheral blood. The CDR3 here is CASSSGVTGNQPQHF. The DNA of the CDR3 is TGTGCCAGCAGTTCCGGGGTGACTGGCAATCAGCCCCAGCATTTT.